The source of this T cell receptor (beta chain) is a study of cytomegalovirus exposure and HLA in healthy donors. Study summary: Genotyping showed approximately 81% of roughly 400 donors falling in the Caucasian-associated ancestry cluster. Study-level findings and limits: Presence/absence analysis assumed near-uniform sequencing depth across donors. What a later analysis reportedly showed was that an Asian-associated ancestry cluster had fewer N-insertions than the roughly 670-donor mean. Confirmation was obtained in vitro that a few CMV-associated chains are specific for CMV antigens.

In the case of this clone: As yet, its antigen is unknown.

PCR was performed using 60 Vbeta and 13 Jbeta primers. Repertoires were generated with immunoSEQ multiplex PCR, while TCRdb's copy carries only in-frame clones and drops some. Of under 250,000 clones in the sample, roughly 78% were seen once. The sequence was collected from a boy under 18 in good health and CMV-seronegative. Sequenced sample: PBMCs.

The CDR3 region is CASSVDRGTDTQYF. CDR3 nucleotides: TGTGCCAGCAGCGTGGACAGGGGAACAGATACGCAGTATTTT. J is TRBJ2-3 and V is TRBV7-7; TRBD1 agrees at 9 bases. The J segment lost 3 bases and the V segment lost 5 bases, leaving 3 bases of the junction unmatched. CDR1 is SSHAT and CDR2 is FNYEAQ in the germline V gene (reference sequence). CDR3 size: 14 residues.